The next 24 T cell receptor beta chains were all read from a single sample in a study of regulatory T cells in long-lasting Graves disease. Described time point: newly diagnosed GD, antithyroid drugs for less than 3 months. After RNA was extracted from PBMCs, the TCR library was made from it. According to the study, TCR beta libraries were built with iRepertoire HTBI primers and CDR3-region Arm-PCR. Each CDR3 protein gets one entry after TCRdb re-called the multiplex PCR reads with MiXCR. The sample has hundreds of thousands of distinct CDR3 sequences; around 15% are singletons. These data were also filed under a second study, of T cells in Graves' hyperthyroidism and ophthalmopathy.

The specimen was peripheral blood mononuclear cells (PBMCs), collected at new diagnosis, from a patient treated with antithyroid drugs. The receptors stem from a woman aged 40-65 years with Graves disease.

This clonotype has a count of ten or more. The V and J genes are TRBV5-6 and TRBJ1-4, with 8 bases identical to TRBD1. The CDR3 extends over 16 amino acids. Germline trimming cut 4 bases from V and 3 bases from J; bases unmatched to any gene: 8. CDR1 is SGHDT, CDR2 YYEEEE, per germline. CDR3 sequence (DNA): TGTGCCAGCAGCATACTGACAGGGGACTCTAATGAAAAACTGTTTTTT. Translated: CASSILTGDSNEKLFF.

The chain couples TRBV4-1 to TRBJ1-2; D is ambiguous. The CDR3 runs 11 residues. V dropped 3 bases and J dropped 7 bases, with 6 bases sitting between them. Per the germline V gene, CDR1 is MGHRA and CDR2 is YSYEKL. The CDR3 region is CASSHWGGYTF. The CDR3 coding sequence is TGCGCCAGCAGCCATTGGGGTGGCTACACCTTC.

The table lists this clonotype with a few counts. The DNA of the CDR3 is TGTGCCAGCAGCTTGGGGGCCGCCCCGTACTACACCTTC. Translation: CASSLGAAPYYTF. V is TRBV5-6 and J is TRBJ1-2, with D uncertain. Germline V CDR1 and CDR2: SGHDT, YYEEEE. This CDR3 is 13 amino acids long. Trimming took 0 bases from V and 10 from J, leaving 13 bases between them. The variable domain in full, completed from reference TRBV5-6 and TRBJ1-2, reads DAGVTQSPTHLIKTRGQQVTLRCSPKSGHDTVSWYQQALGQGPQFIFQYYEEEERQRGNFPDRFSGHQFPNYSSELNVNALLLGDSALYLCASSLGAAPYYTFGSGTRLTVV.

Only one count was recorded for this clonotype. The chain combines TRBV6-5 with TRBJ2-7; tentative D call: TRBD2 (6 bases). V shed 2 bases and J shed 1 base, with 15 bases lying between them. Germline V gene data show CDR1 as MNHEY and CDR2 as SVGAGI. CDR3 length: 16 amino acids. The CDR3 DNA sequence: TGTGCCAGCAGTTACCAGGACTTGGGGAGGTCCTACGAGCAGTACTTC. Residues: CASSYQDLGRSYEQYF.

V usage is TRBV2 and J usage is TRBJ1-4; possibly TRBD1 for D (5 bases). Trimming took off 8 bases at V and 3 bases at J, with 13 bases between the two ends. This CDR3 is built from 14 residues. Germline V gives CDR1 SNHLY, CDR2 FYNNEI. DNA of the CDR3: TGTGCCAGCTCCGGGGGAATCCCTAATGAAAAACTGTTTTTT. The encoded protein is CASSGGIPNEKLFF.

Notes on this clonotype: A much larger clone is a single base away; this may be a read error. The chain employs TRBV14 and TRBJ2-2; weak D call: TRBD1 (6 bases). CDR1 and CDR2 (germline): SGHDN, FVKESK. The CDR3 is 16 residues long. CDR3 nucleotide sequence: TGTGCCAGCAGACAACAGGGAGCATCGAACACCGGGGAGCCGTTTTTT. As protein: CASRQQGASNTGEPFF. Full variable domain (remainder filled in from reference TRBV14 and TRBJ2-2): EAGVTQFPSHSVIEKGQTVTLRCDPISGHDNLYWYRRVMGKEIKFLLHFVKESKQDESGMPNNRFLAERTGGTYSTLKVQPAELEDSGVYFCASRQQGASNTGEPFFGEGSRLTVL.

This clonotype was counted only a few times. The CDR3 loop reads CASSVQSGPRELFF. CDR3 sequence (DNA): TGCGCCAGCAGCGTTCAGTCTGGGCCACGGGAGCTGTTTTTT. The rearrangement joins TRBV4-1 to TRBJ2-2; D uncertain. This CDR3 comprises 14 residues. Trimming cost V 5 bases and J 9 bases, with 16 bases left between them. Per the germline V gene, CDR1 is MGHRA and CDR2 is YSYEKL.

The chain is built from TRBV5-4 and TRBJ1-1; D is unresolved. Trimming stripped 0 bases from V and 0 bases from J, with 9 bases between. Germline CDR1 SGHNT, CDR2 YYREEE (reference sequence). The CDR3 is 15 residues long. The CDR3 region has the DNA TGTGCCAGCAGCTTGGGCTTCGGAATGAACACTGAAGCTTTCTTT. Its translation: CASSLGFGMNTEAFF.

This clonotype was found a few times. The V call is TRBV11-2, the J call TRBJ2-7; 7 positions match TRBD2. CDR1 is SGHAT and CDR2 is FQNNGV in the germline V gene. Trimming took 5 bases from V and 7 from J; bases not matched to a gene: 20. The CDR3 is 17 amino acids. The CDR3 coding sequence is TGTGCCAGCAGCCGGTCGGGAGGAGGGGCCACCTTTATGGAGCAGTACTTC. Its translation is CASSRSGGGATFMEQYF.

Ten or more counts support this clonotype. The chain has TRBV5-1 and TRBJ1-1, with D uncertain. Germline V gene lookup returns CDR1 SGHRS and CDR2 YFSETQ. Trimming pared 0 bases from V and 0 bases from J, leaving 9 bases between. This CDR3 region has 15 residues. CDR3: CASSLGNSLNTEAFF. The CDR3 DNA reads TGCGCCAGCAGCTTGGGAAACAGCTTGAACACTGAAGCTTTCTTT.

This clonotype was found a few times. V usage is TRBV6-5 and J usage is TRBJ2-7, with 9 nucleotides matching TRBD1. This CDR3 is built from 16 residues. Germline V CDR1 and CDR2: MNHEY, SVGAGI. The trim removed 0 bases at V and 3 bases at J, leaving 6 bases unmatched. The CDR3, as DNA: TGTGCCAGCAGTTACTCTTACAGGGGGCTATACTACGAGCAGTACTTC. Translated: CASSYSYRGLYYEQYF.

This clonotype was detected ten times or more. The V gene is TRBV7-3, the J gene TRBJ2-1; TRBD2 matches 9 bases. Unmatched junction bases numbered 6, after V lost 2 bases and J lost 4 bases. The CDR3 runs 16 residues. Germline V CDR1 and CDR2: SGHTA, FQGTGA. The DNA of the CDR3 is TGTGCCAGCAGCTTACAAGCTAGCGGGGCGTACAATGAGCAGTTCTTC. As protein: CASSLQASGAYNEQFF.

This chain connects TRBV6-2 or TRBV6-3 to TRBJ1-5; D is perhaps TRBD1 (5 bases). Trimming removed 0 bases at V and 5 bases at J, with 11 bases between. The length of the CDR3 is 15 residues. Germline V gives CDR1 MNHEY, CDR2 SVGEGT. The CDR3 region has the DNA TGTGCCAGCAGTTACTCCGGGGCCTCGGATCAGCCCCAGCATTTT. Translating it yields CASSYSGASDQPQHF.

This clonotype was observed at least ten times. V gene TRBV2 combines with J gene TRBJ1-1; perhaps TRBD1 as D (5 bases). The germline V gene encodes CDR1 SNHLY and CDR2 FYNNEI. This CDR3 has 12 amino acids. Between the trimmed V and J ends, which lost 4 bases and 6 bases, there was a span of 9 bases. CDR3 in DNA: TGTGCCAGCAGTGTTTGGGGGGCTGAAGCTTTCTTT. This codes for CASSVWGAEAFF.

In this sample, this clonotype turned up a few times. V and J are TRBV6-5 and TRBJ2-2; tentative D call: TRBD1 (5 bases). CDR3 size: 16 residues. Germline V gene data show CDR1 as MNHEY and CDR2 as SVGAGI. The germline V and J ends were trimmed by 0 bases and 0 bases, with 8 bases remaining between them. CDR3 sequence: CASSYSARANTGELFF. In DNA, the CDR3 is TGTGCCAGCAGTTACTCGGCCAGGGCGAACACCGGGGAGCTGTTTTTT.

This chain connects TRBV7-9 to TRBJ1-2, with 9 bases fitting TRBD1. The CDR3 has 15 residues. From germline, CDR1 is SEHNR and CDR2 FQNEAQ (reference sequence). The ends lost 0 bases at V and 6 bases at J; junction bases unmatched: 5. DNA of the CDR3: TGTGCCAGCAGCTTAGCACAGGGGGCGTTTGATGGCTACACCTTC. Residues: CASSLAQGAFDGYTF.

This clonotype was counted ten times or more. This sequence joins TRBV15 and TRBJ2-7; no clear D gene. V was trimmed by 0 bases and J by 2 bases, leaving 11 bases between them. Germline V gives CDR1 LNHNV, CDR2 YYDKDF (reference sequence). CDR3 size: 15 residues. The CDR3 bases are TGTGCCACCAGCAGAGATGAGCTAGGGCCCTACGAGCAGTACTTC. It yields the protein CATSRDELGPYEQYF.

Only a few counts were recorded for this clonotype. The chain has TRBV10-3 and TRBJ1-1; D not certain. The ends were cut back, 6 bases at V and 0 bases at J, with 5 bases in the middle. Per germline, CDR1 ENHRY and CDR2 SYGVKD. CDR3 size: 12 residues. The CDR3 loop is CAISQMNTEAFF. The CDR3 nucleotides read TGTGCCATCAGCCAGATGAACACTGAAGCTTTCTTT.

This clonotype has at least ten counts. The chain has TRBV5-1 and TRBJ1-1; 10 nucleotides align to TRBD1. Trimming removed 0 bases from V and 11 bases from J; junction bases left unmatched: 7. The CDR3 length is 14 residues. Germline V gives CDR1 SGHRS, CDR2 YFSETQ. The CDR3 region has the DNA TGCGCCAGCAGCTTGGCCGGGACAGGGGTCGGGGCTTTCTTT. Its translation: CASSLAGTGVGAFF.

This clonotype came up a few times. The CDR3 loop is CASNLVGTGELFF. In DNA, the CDR3 is TGTGCCAGTAATCTGGTGGGCACCGGGGAGCTGTTTTTT. The chain joins TRBV19 to TRBJ2-2; no definite D call. V was trimmed by 7 bases and J by 4 bases, leaving 10 bases between them. The CDR3 runs to 13 residues. Germline V gives CDR1 LNHDA, CDR2 SQIVND (reference sequence).

The CDR3 DNA follows: TGTGCCAGTAGTATTGTTAGCGGGGGCCAAGAGACCCAGTACTTC. Its translation: CASSIVSGGQETQYF. The chain employs TRBV19 and TRBJ2-5; 9 bases map to TRBD2. This CDR3 contains 15 residues. J was trimmed by 1 base and V by 3 bases; bases with no gene match: 3. Germline V lookup: CDR1 LNHDA, CDR2 SQIVND (reference sequence).

This clonotype was seen ten or more times. The rearrangement joins TRBV6-1 to TRBJ2-7; D is possibly TRBD1 (6 bases). CDR1 and CDR2 from the germline V gene are MNHNS and SASEGT. Trimming cost V 6 bases and J 3 bases, with 18 bases left between them. The CDR3 has 15 amino acids. In DNA form, the CDR3 reads TGTGCCAGCAGCCCCCAAAGTCAGGGGCGCTACGAGCAGTACTTC. This gives the protein CASSPQSQGRYEQYF.

In this sample, this clonotype turned up many times. The chain recombines TRBV7-2 with TRBJ2-2; D might be TRBD2 (5 bases). The length of the CDR3 is 16 residues. V lost 6 bases to trimming and J lost 0 bases, with 14 bases between them. Germline V gene sequence: CDR1 SGHTA, CDR2 FQGNSA. CDR3 sequence (DNA): TGTGCCAGCAGTAAAAGGTGGCGGGCGAACACCGGGGAGCTGTTTTTT. Translation gives CASSKRWRANTGELFF.

This clonotype has at least ten counts. The V call is TRBV20-1, the J call TRBJ2-1; possibly TRBD1 for D (5 bases). Germline CDR1 is DFQATT and CDR2 is SNEGSKA (reference sequence). Trimming pared 0 bases from V and 0 bases from J, leaving 15 bases between. The CDR3 totals 17 residues. CDR3 nucleotides: TGCAGTGCTAGAGATCTCAGGGCAATTGGCTCCTACAATGAGCAGTTCTTC. Its protein product is CSARDLRAIGSYNEQFF.